The 13 T cell receptor beta chains reported below all come from one sample, sequenced in a study of T cell responses to AZD1222 COVID-19 vaccine (dated by TCRdb to the early 2020s). Read against the paper, the sample's time point label means: about 28 days (+/-7) after the second vaccine dose. The library was produced with the immunoSEQ multiplex PCR assay. As stored in TCRdb, this immuneACCESS dataset retains in-frame rearrangements with V and J assigned. A fraction of the clones does not appear; measured against another copy, unresolved V genes explain less than half of the discrepancy, and the remainder lacks a known reason. For this sample there are 20,000 to 25,000 clones; roughly 87% appear just once. The ten biggest clones cover roughly a third of the sample. The sequenced sample was peripheral blood, obtained 28 days after the second AZD1222 dose. These receptors came from an adult who received the AZD1222 COVID-19 vaccine.

V and J are TRBV6-4 and TRBJ1-6; D uncertain. Trimming cost V 6 bases and J 0 bases, with 21 bases left between them. The CDR3 loop spans 19 amino acids. Germline V gives CDR1 MRHNA, CDR2 SNTAGT. The DNA of the CDR3 is TGTGCCAGCAGAGGCAGCCAGAAACCGAGGAGCTCCTATAATTCACCCCTCCACTTT. Protein: CASRGSQKPRSSYNSPLHF.

This clone was found a few times. The chain has TRBV9 and TRBJ2-7; D may match TRBD1 or TRBD2 (7 bases each). The CDR3 length is 12 residues. Trimming shortened V by 6 bases and J by 6 bases, and 13 bases separated the two germline ends. The V gene's germline CDR1 is SGDLS and CDR2 YYNGEE. The CDR3 reads CASNPGGGEQYF. The CDR3 region has the DNA TGTGCCAGCAACCCAGGGGGGGGCGAGCAGTACTTC.

The genes are TRBV6-5 and TRBJ2-7; a possible D gene is TRBD2 (6 bases). The CDR3 has 13 residues. Trimming stripped 5 bases from V and 7 bases from J, with 15 bases between. Germline CDR1 and CDR2: MNHEY and SVGAGI. The CDR3 spells CASSRGPGREQYF. DNA of the CDR3: TGTGCCAGCAGTCGGGGACCAGGGAGGGAGCAGTACTTC.

This chain uses TRBV28 with TRBJ2-7; 11 bases are shared with TRBD2. The ends lost 7 bases at V and 7 bases at J; junction bases unmatched: 18. Germline V lookup: CDR1 MDHEN, CDR2 SYDVKM. The CDR3 loop spans 17 amino acids. Here the CDR3 reads CASTHRGLAETLGEQYF. DNA for the CDR3: TGTGCCAGCACCCACAGGGGACTAGCGGAGACTTTGGGGGAGCAGTACTTC.

The V call is TRBV7-2, the J call TRBJ2-5; 12 nucleotides agree with TRBD2. V shed 4 bases and J 7 bases; nucleotides not matched to a gene: 4. Germline V CDR1 and CDR2: SGHTA, FQGNSA. The length of the CDR3 is 14 residues. The CDR3 spells CASSSRLAGATQYF. CDR3 DNA sequence: TGTGCCAGCAGCTCGCGACTAGCGGGAGCGACCCAGTACTTC.

This sequence joins TRBV18 and TRBJ2-2; D gene ambiguous. From germline, CDR1 is KGHSH and CDR2 LQKENI. Trimming pared 1 base from V and 4 bases from J, leaving 10 bases between. The CDR3 totals 15 residues. The CDR3 bases are TGTGCCAGCTCACCACGTTCCTGGTTCACCGGGGAGCTGTTTTTT. Its translation: CASSPRSWFTGELFF.

The CDR3: CASRPRTQDNSPLHF. CDR3 DNA: TGTGCCAGCAGGCCAAGAACACAGGATAATTCACCCCTCCACTTT. V is TRBV27 and J is TRBJ1-6; D possibly corresponds to TRBD1 (5 bases). Deletions cut 6 bases from V and 5 bases from J, with 14 bases between. CDR1 is MNHEY and CDR2 is SMNVEV in the germline V gene (reference sequence). CDR3 length: 15 amino acids.

CDR3 DNA sequence: TGTGCCAGCAGCCAAGAGATAGGGGGGAGCACAGATACGCAGTATTTT. Translated: CASSQEIGGSTDTQYF. This chain links TRBV4-2 with TRBJ2-3; D may be TRBD1 or TRBD2 (6 bases each). The CDR3 has 16 residues. Trimming left V 0 bases short and J 0 bases short, with 10 bases between. Germline loops: CDR1 LGHNA, CDR2 YNFKEQ.

The J gene is TRBJ1-1, the V gene TRBV19; D gene uncertain. Trimming shortened V by 4 bases and J by 1 base, and 7 bases separated the two germline ends. CDR1 is LNHDA and CDR2 is SQIVND in the germline V gene (reference sequence). The CDR3 is 13 amino acids. The chain's CDR3 is CASSTSGNTEAFF. The CDR3 nucleotides are TGTGCCAGTAGTACCTCAGGGAACACTGAAGCTTTCTTT.

The chain is built from TRBV25-1 and TRBJ2-2; 8 nucleotides align to TRBD1. Unmatched junction bases numbered 6, after V lost 4 bases and J lost 5 bases. This CDR3 region has 15 residues. Looked up from germline, CDR1 is MGHDK and CDR2 is SYGVNS. The CDR3: CASSGRTGRTGELFF. As DNA, the CDR3 is TGTGCCAGCAGTGGTAGGACAGGGAGGACCGGGGAGCTGTTTTTT.

This chain connects TRBV5-4 to TRBJ2-7, with 13 bases lining up with TRBD2. The CDR3 runs 20 residues. V was pared by 4 bases and J by 0 bases, with 16 bases of the junction left unmatched. Germline values: CDR1 SGHNT, CDR2 YYREEE (reference sequence). CDR3 nucleotide sequence: TGTGCCAGCAGCGCACATATTGGACTAGCGGGAGCGCACTACTCCTACGAGCAGTACTTC. It encodes CASSAHIGLAGAHYSYEQYF.

The V call is TRBV9, the J call TRBJ2-7; TRBD2 matches at 9 bases. Germline lookup yields CDR1 SGDLS and CDR2 YYNGEE. V gave up 3 bases and J gave up 6 bases; unmatched junction bases: 10. The CDR3 loop spans 15 amino acids. CDR3 DNA sequence: TGTGCCAGCAGCGAAACCGGGACTAGCCTTTCCGAGCAGTACTTC. Translated: CASSETGTSLSEQYF.

This chain links TRBV4-3 with TRBJ2-2; D not resolved. Trimming shortened V by 0 bases and J by 2 bases, and 7 bases separated the two germline ends. Per the germline V gene, CDR1 is LGHNA and CDR2 is YSLEER. There are 15 residues in the CDR3. Here the CDR3 reads CASSQEVSNTGELFF. The CDR3 DNA is TGCGCCAGCAGCCAAGAAGTCAGTAACACCGGGGAGCTGTTTTTT.